The rows below give T cell receptor beta chains drawn from one sample of a study of control samples from healthy donors and cancer patients. Assay used: immunoSEQ multiplex PCR; TCRdb lists only in-frame clones, some missing. This table holds some 56,000 clones, 85% to 95% found once. The sequencing sample was made of blood. The receptors were sampled from a man younger than 40 in good health. The CDR3 runs from the conserved cysteine through the conserved F or W. The D gene is left open where the match is weak. Size is stated for part of the rows, as once, few or many counts, or as a class when the clone is expanded.

v_call,d_call,clone_size,j_call,cdr3_aa,cdr3_nt
TRBV13,NA,NA,TRBJ2-7,CASSPPERNYEQYF,TGTGCCAGCAGCCCCCCCGAGCGTAACTACGAGCAGTACTTC
TRBV10-3,NA,NA,TRBJ2-7,CAISRQGYEQYF,TGTGCCATCTCGAGGCAGGGCTACGAGCAGTACTTC
TRBV5-4,TRBD1,NA,TRBJ2-1,CASSQPGQGYNEQFF,TGTGCCAGCAGCCAACCGGGACAGGGGTACAATGAGCAGTTCTTC
TRBV5-1,NA,NA,TRBJ2-1,CASSLTGGNEQFF,TGCGCCAGCAGCCTTACCGGGGGCAATGAGCAGTTCTTC
TRBV6-6,NA,once,TRBJ1-1,CASSPKIRPGRWLNTEAFF,TGTGCCAGCAGTCCGAAAATCCGACCAGGGAGGTGGTTGAACACTGAAGCTTTCTTT
TRBV7-2,NA,NA,TRBJ2-1,CASSLPSPEGEQFF,TGTGCCAGCAGCTTACCTTCCCCGGAGGGAGAGCAGTTCTTC
TRBV28,NA,NA,TRBJ1-2,CASRTANYGYTF,TGTGCCAGTCGGACGGCCAACTATGGCTACACCTTC
TRBV28,TRBD1,NA,TRBJ1-2,CASSFQDRALYGYTF,TGTGCCAGCAGTTTCCAGGACAGGGCTCTCTATGGCTACACCTTC
TRBV7-9,NA,NA,TRBJ2-7,CASSYGAVSYEQYF,TGTGCCAGCAGCTACGGGGCGGTTTCCTACGAGCAGTACTTC
TRBV2,TRBD1,NA,TRBJ1-2,CASSRQGSGYGYTF,TGTGCCAGCAGTCGACAGGGTTCGGGCTATGGCTACACCTTC
TRBV7-2,NA,NA,TRBJ2-2,CASSLFGGNTGELFF,TGTGCCAGCAGCCTCTTTGGGGGCAACACCGGGGAGCTGTTTTTT
TRBV5-1,TRBD2,NA,TRBJ2-3,CASRNPSGGRTDTQYF,TGCGCCAGCAGAAATCCTAGCGGGGGACGCACAGATACGCAGTATTTT
TRBV4-2,TRBD2,NA,TRBJ2-1,CASSQVKLAGGEAFF,TGTGCCAGCAGCCAAGTTAAACTAGCGGGAGGAGAGGCGTTCTTC
TRBV7-6,NA,NA,TRBJ1-1,CASSLSLNTEAFF,TGTGCCAGCAGCTTGTCTCTGAACACTGAAGCTTTCTTT
TRBV24-1,TRBD2,NA,TRBJ2-2,CATGGGVTGELFF,TGTGCCACCGGCGGGGGGGTCACCGGGGAGCTGTTTTTT
TRBV4-1,NA,NA,TRBJ2-7,CASSQGALLSTYEQYF,TGCGCCAGCAGCCAAGGGGCCCTTCTTTCCACCTACGAGCAGTACTTC
TRBV5-6,NA,NA,TRBJ1-4,CASSFGGGEFEKLFF,TGTGCCAGCAGCTTTGGAGGGGGTGAGTTTGAAAAACTGTTTTTT
TRBV18,NA,NA,TRBJ2-6,CASSRAGVGANVLTF,TGTGCCAGCTCCCGGGCCGGGGTTGGGGCCAACGTCCTGACTTTC
TRBV28,NA,NA,TRBJ1-2,CASRGGIYGYTF,TGTGCCAGCAGGGGAGGGATCTATGGCTACACCTTC
TRBV30,NA,NA,TRBJ2-1,CAWSVLEYYPFF,TGTGCCTGGAGTGTACTAGAGTACTATCCGTTCTTC
TRBV29-1,NA,NA,TRBJ2-3,CSVEAEGLQDTQYF,TGCAGCGTTGAAGCAGAGGGGCTTCAAGATACGCAGTATTTT
TRBV28,NA,NA,TRBJ1-4,CASSPLSEILGEKLFF,TGTGCCAGCAGTCCGTTATCCGAAATCCTGGGTGAAAAACTGTTTTTT
TRBV30,TRBD2,NA,TRBJ2-7,CAWSALAGGSFYEQYF,TGTGCCTGGAGTGCACTAGCGGGAGGAAGCTTCTACGAGCAGTACTTC
TRBV2,NA,once,TRBJ2-3,CASILTLSSTDTQYF,TGTGCCAGCATCCTGACTTTATCTAGCACAGATACGCAGTATTTT
TRBV3-1/TRBV3-2,NA,NA,TRBJ2-5,CASSHRGGETQYF,TGTGCCAGCAGCCACCGCGGTGGGGAGACCCAGTACTTC
TRBV24-1,TRBD1,NA,TRBJ2-3,CATSDPQGVRTDTQYF,TGTGCCACCAGTGATCCTCAGGGGGTTCGGACAGATACGCAGTATTTT
TRBV6-2/TRBV6-3,NA,NA,TRBJ2-7,CASSSGNSPYEQYF,TGTGCCAGCAGCTCCGGGAATTCCCCCTACGAGCAGTACTTC
TRBV7-3,NA,NA,TRBJ2-7,CASSFGISYEQYF,TGTGCCAGCAGCTTCGGGATTTCCTACGAGCAGTACTTC
TRBV3-1/TRBV3-2,TRBD2,once,TRBJ2-1,CASSQEPSGGTLNEQFF,TGTGCCAGCAGCCAAGAGCCTAGCGGGGGTACGCTCAATGAGCAGTTCTTC
TRBV6-6,NA,NA,TRBJ2-7,CASRAEGLPYEQYF,TGTGCCAGCAGGGCAGAAGGCCTTCCCTACGAGCAGTACTTC
TRBV5-6,NA,once,TRBJ1-4,CASSLLTVEKLFF,TGTGCCAGCAGCCTACTAACCGTGGAAAAACTGTTTTTT
TRBV4-1,NA,NA,TRBJ2-7,CASSQASSKYEQYF,TGCGCCAGCAGCCAAGCTAGCAGCAAATACGAGCAGTACTTC
TRBV24-1,TRBD2,NA,TRBJ2-1,CATSDTRTSGRSEQFF,TGTGCCACCAGTGACACTAGGACTAGCGGGAGAAGTGAGCAGTTCTTC
TRBV28,TRBD2,NA,TRBJ2-3,CASSLVAGGRYF,TGTGCCAGCAGTTTAGTAGCGGGAGGGAGGTATTTT
TRBV7-2,NA,NA,TRBJ2-7,CAAGEGRSYEQYF,TGTGCCGCCGGAGAGGGCCGGTCCTACGAGCAGTACTTC
TRBV5-4,TRBD1,NA,TRBJ2-7,CASADRGGPISYEQYF,TGTGCCAGCGCGGACAGGGGGGGTCCCATTTCCTACGAGCAGTACTTC
TRBV5-6,NA,once,TRBJ1-1,CASSPQGLMNTEAFF,TGTGCCAGCAGTCCGCAGGGGTTAATGAACACTGAAGCTTTCTTT
TRBV6-6,TRBD2,NA,TRBJ2-2,CASSYWGGTGELFF,TGTGCCAGCAGTTACTGGGGGGGGACCGGGGAGCTGTTTTTT
TRBV27,NA,NA,TRBJ1-6,CASSPTPMGNSPLHF,TGTGCCAGCAGTCCGACCCCGATGGGTAATTCACCCCTCCACTTT
TRBV6-2/TRBV6-3,NA,NA,TRBJ2-7,CASSYTAYEQYF,TGTGCCAGCAGTTACACGGCTTACGAGCAGTACTTC
TRBV2,TRBD2,NA,TRBJ2-1,CASWGKRTSGRTDEQFF,TGTGCCAGCTGGGGAAAAAGGACTAGCGGGAGAACAGATGAGCAGTTCTTC
TRBV5-1,NA,NA,TRBJ2-4,CASSPSENRLAKNIQYF,TGCGCCAGCAGCCCCTCTGAAAACAGGTTAGCCAAAAACATTCAGTACTTC
TRBV5-1,NA,NA,TRBJ2-7,CASSLFKRGTPGGEQYF,TGCGCCAGCAGCTTGTTCAAGCGCGGGACACCAGGAGGGGAGCAGTACTTC
TRBV6-6,TRBD1,NA,TRBJ1-5,CASSSGQGANQPQHF,TGTGCCAGCAGTTCGGGACAGGGGGCGAATCAGCCCCAGCATTTT
TRBV7-3,NA,NA,TRBJ2-7,CASSFGVSYEQYF,TGTGCCAGCAGCTTCGGAGTAAGCTACGAGCAGTACTTC
TRBV5-1,NA,NA,TRBJ1-3,CASSPRPGNTIYF,TGCGCCAGCAGCCCCCGGCCTGGAAACACCATATATTTT
TRBV4-1,TRBD1,NA,TRBJ2-7,CASSRIGGTGGDEQYF,TGCGCCAGCAGCCGGATCGGCGGGACAGGGGGCGACGAGCAGTACTTC
TRBV27,NA,NA,TRBJ1-1,CASSLSSQYTEAFF,TGTGCCAGCAGTTTATCCAGTCAGTACACTGAAGCTTTCTTT
TRBV19,NA,NA,TRBJ2-3,CASSLLGDTQYF,TGTGCCAGTAGCCTCTTAGGAGATACGCAGTATTTT